This T cell receptor beta chain was sequenced during a study of blood T cells in healthy people across ages. Findings and caveats of the study: Both higher diversity and more naive CD4+ cells marked long-lived donors when set against aged donors. Donor CMV status, an unknown factor, possibly confounded changes in expanded clonotypes.

Donors ranged from roughly 6 to 100 years old and were healthy Caucasians in Russia. For this clonotype: As yet, its antigen is unknown.

PCR was performed a second time for 7 to 11 cycles using a sample-barcoded 5' primer and a J-beta primer mix. TCRdb reanalysed the 5' RACE reads using MiXCR and keeps one entry per CDR3 protein. The sample holds 850,000 to 1,300,000 distinct CDR3 sequences; more than 40% are singletons and the top ten take approximately 19%. Germline V gene sequence: CDR1 SGHRS, CDR2 YFSETQ. V was clipped by 7 bases and J by 7 bases, with 18 bases between them. The CDR3 loop spans 14 amino acids. This receptor was obtained from a woman aged 55-70 years in good health. The J gene is TRBJ2-1, the V gene TRBV5-1; D might be TRBD1 (6 bases). The sequencing input was blood. The CDR3 nucleotides are TGCGCCAGCCGGGCGGAGACCCAGGGGAATGAGCAGTTCTTC. This encodes CASRAETQGNEQFF.